This T cell receptor (beta chain) was captured by sequencing in a study of blood T cell repertoires in COVID-19. In the study overall: Both acute and convalescent COVID-19 samples were obtained from the United States, Italy and Spain. Nucleic acid was either cDNA or gDNA, and it came from T cells, B-cell-depleted T cells, or PBMCs.

To note about this clone: At one end the junction does not follow the germline gene, possibly because of a read error.

A Seattle source enrolled patients during active infection and followed them longitudinally. Original methodology: How many nucleated cells were present was estimated from reference gene primer amplification. Some clones are missing from TCRdb's copy, which holds only in-frame ones; the method was immunoSEQ multiplex PCR. D and trimming were read from the DNA, whereas the V and J calls and clone size are those reported in that table. Altogether 250,000 to 300,000 clones are present, around 85% being singletons, with the ten largest covering more than 10%. The CDR3 loop spans 14 amino acids. Germline values: CDR1 LGHDT, CDR2 YNNKEL (reference sequence).

This receptor was obtained from a woman in her thirties with COVID-19, enrolled during active disease. Sequenced input: peripheral blood. The V gene is TRBV3-1 (or the pseudogene TRBV3-2), the J gene TRBJ2-5, with 9 bases matching TRBD2. Written as DNA, the CDR3 is TGTGCCAGCAGACAAGCGGGGGGTAAAGAGACCCAGTACTTC. Translated: CASRQAGGKETQYF.